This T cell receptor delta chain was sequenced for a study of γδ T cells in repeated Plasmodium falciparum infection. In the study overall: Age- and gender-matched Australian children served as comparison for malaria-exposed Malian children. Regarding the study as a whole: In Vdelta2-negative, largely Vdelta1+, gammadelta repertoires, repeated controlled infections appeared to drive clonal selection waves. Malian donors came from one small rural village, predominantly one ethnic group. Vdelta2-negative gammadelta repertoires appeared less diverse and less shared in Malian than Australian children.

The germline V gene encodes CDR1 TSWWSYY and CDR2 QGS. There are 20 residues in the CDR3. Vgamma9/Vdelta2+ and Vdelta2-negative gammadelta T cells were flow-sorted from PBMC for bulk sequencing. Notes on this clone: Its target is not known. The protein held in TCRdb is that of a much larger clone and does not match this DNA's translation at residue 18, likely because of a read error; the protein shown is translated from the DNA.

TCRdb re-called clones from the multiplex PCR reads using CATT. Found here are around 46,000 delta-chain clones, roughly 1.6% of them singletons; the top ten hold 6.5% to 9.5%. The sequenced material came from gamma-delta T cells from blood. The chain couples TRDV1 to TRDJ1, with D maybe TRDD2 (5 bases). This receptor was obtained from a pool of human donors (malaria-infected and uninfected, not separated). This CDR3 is CALGDCLPDRTNSYTDKPIF. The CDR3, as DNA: TGTGCTCTTGGGGACTGTCTTCCCGACCGGACTAACTCGTACACCGATAAACCCATCTTT.